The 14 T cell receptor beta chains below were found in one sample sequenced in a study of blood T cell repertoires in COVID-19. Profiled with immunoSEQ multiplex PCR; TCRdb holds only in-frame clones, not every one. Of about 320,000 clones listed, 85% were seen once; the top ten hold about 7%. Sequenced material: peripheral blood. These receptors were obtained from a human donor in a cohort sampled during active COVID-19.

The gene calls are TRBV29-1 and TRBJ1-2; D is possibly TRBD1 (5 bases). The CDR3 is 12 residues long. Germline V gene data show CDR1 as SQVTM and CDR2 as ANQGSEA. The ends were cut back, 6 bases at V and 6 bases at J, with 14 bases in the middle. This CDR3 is CSVRAGVDGYTF. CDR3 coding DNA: TGCAGCGTCCGTGCGGGGGTAGATGGCTACACCTTC.

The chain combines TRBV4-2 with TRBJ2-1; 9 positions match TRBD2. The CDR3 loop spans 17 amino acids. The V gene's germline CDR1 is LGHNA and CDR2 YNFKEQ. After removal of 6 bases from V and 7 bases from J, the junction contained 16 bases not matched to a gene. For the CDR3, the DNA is TGTGCCAGCAGTTTCGACCCCAACGCGGGGGGGATTAATGAGCAGTTCTTC. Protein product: CASSFDPNAGGINEQFF.

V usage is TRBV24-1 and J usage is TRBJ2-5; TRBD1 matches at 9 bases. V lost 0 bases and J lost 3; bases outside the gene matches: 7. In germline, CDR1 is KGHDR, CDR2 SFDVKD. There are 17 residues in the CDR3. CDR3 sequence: CATSDLPRDRVKETQYF. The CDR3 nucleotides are TGTGCCACCAGTGATTTGCCACGGGACAGGGTGAAAGAGACCCAGTACTTC.

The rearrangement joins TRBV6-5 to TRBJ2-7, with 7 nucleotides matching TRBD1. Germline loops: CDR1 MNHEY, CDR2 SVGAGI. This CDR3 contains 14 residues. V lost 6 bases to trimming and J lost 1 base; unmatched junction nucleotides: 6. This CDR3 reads CASRSRDSSYEQYF. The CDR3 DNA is TGTGCCAGCAGGTCCCGGGACAGTTCCTACGAGCAGTACTTC.

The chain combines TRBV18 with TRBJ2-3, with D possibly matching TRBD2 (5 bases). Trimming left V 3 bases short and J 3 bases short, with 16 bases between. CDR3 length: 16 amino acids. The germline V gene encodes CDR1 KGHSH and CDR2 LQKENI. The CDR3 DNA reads TGTGCCAGCTCACCGTTAGTGGGAGCGACAACAGATACGCAGTATTTT. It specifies CASSPLVGATTDTQYF. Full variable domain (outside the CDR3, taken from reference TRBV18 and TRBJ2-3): NAGVMQNPRHLVRRRGQEARLRCSPMKGHSHVYWYRQLPEEGLKFMVYLQKENIIDESGMPKERFSAEFPKEGPSILRIQQVVRGDSAAYFCASSPLVGATTDTQYFGPGTRLTVL.

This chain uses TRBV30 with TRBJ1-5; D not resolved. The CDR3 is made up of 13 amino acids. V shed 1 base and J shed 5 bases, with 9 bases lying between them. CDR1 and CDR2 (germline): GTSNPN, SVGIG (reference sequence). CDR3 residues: CAWSEDTDQPQHF. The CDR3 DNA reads TGTGCCTGGAGTGAAGACACCGATCAGCCCCAGCATTTT.

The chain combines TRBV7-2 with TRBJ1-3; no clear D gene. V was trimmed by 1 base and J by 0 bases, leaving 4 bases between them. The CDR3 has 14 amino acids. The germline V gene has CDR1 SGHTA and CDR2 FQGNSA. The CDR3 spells CASSLEYSGNTIYF. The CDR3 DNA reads TGTGCCAGCAGCTTAGAATACTCTGGAAACACCATATATTTT.

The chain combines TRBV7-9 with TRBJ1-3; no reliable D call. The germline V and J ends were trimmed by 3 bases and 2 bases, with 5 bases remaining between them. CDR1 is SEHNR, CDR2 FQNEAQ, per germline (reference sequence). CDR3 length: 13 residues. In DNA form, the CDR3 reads TGTGCCAGCAGCTTCGACACTGGAAACACCATATATTTT. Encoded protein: CASSFDTGNTIYF.

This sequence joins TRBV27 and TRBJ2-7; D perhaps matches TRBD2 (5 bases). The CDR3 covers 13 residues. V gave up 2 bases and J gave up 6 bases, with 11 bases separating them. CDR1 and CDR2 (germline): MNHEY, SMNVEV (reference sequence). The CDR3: CASSLNSGIEQYF. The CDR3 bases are TGTGCCAGCAGTTTAAATTCCGGGATCGAGCAGTACTTC.

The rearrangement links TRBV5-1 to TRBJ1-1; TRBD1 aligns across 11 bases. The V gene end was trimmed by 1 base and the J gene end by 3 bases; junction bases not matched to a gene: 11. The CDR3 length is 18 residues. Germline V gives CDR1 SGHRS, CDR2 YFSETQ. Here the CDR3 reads CASSLTGQGAPWDTEAFF. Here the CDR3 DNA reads TGCGCCAGCAGCTTGACCGGACAGGGGGCCCCTTGGGACACTGAAGCTTTCTTT.

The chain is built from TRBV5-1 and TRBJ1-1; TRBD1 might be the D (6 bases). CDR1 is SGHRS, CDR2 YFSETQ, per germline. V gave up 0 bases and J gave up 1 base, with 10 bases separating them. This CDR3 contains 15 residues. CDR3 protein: CASSLVQGANTEAFF. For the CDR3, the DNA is TGCGCCAGCAGCTTGGTACAGGGCGCGAACACTGAAGCTTTCTTT.

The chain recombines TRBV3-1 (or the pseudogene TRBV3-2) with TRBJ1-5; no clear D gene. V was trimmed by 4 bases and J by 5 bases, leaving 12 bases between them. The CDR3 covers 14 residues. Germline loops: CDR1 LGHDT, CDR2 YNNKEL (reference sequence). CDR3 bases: TGTGCCAGCAGCCCTACAGCATCAGATCAGCCCCAGCATTTT. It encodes CASSPTASDQPQHF.

CDR3 sequence reads: CASSSTRNTDTQYF. The CDR3 region has the DNA TGTGCCAGCAGTTCAACCAGGAACACAGATACGCAGTATTTT. The rearrangement links TRBV27 to TRBJ2-3; D is unresolved. The CDR3 runs to 14 residues. V dropped 4 bases and J dropped 2 bases, with 10 bases sitting between them. Germline CDR1 is MNHEY and CDR2 is SMNVEV (reference sequence).

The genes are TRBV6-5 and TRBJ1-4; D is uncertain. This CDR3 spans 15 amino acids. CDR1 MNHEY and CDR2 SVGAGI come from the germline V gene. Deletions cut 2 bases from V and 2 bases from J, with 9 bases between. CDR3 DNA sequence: TGTGCCAGCAGTTACGATTACAGCACTAATGAAAAACTGTTTTTT. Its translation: CASSYDYSTNEKLFF.